Included here is one T cell receptor (beta chain) sequence, with context. The target antigen is unknown. V was clipped by 0 bases and J by 7 bases; unmatched bases: 8. In germline, CDR1 is SGDLS, CDR2 YYNGEE. The CDR3 is made up of 17 amino acids. The sample is drawn from a study of cytomegalovirus exposure and HLA in healthy donors. General study points: With high specificity and sensitivity, the classifier reportedly diagnosed cytomegalovirus status.

PCR was performed using 60 Vbeta and 13 Jbeta primers. Data came from immunoSEQ multiplex PCR; TCRdb stores just in-frame clones and leaves some out. The repertoire holds about 100,000 clones, with roughly 80% as singletons. The sample consisted of PBMCs. This TCR derives from a man between 25 and 39 years old in good health and CMV-seropositive. The J gene is TRBJ1-4, the V gene TRBV9, with TRBD1 matching over 11 bases. The CDR3 coding sequence is TGTGCCAGCAGCGTAGCTATGGGACAGGGGGAGAGTGAAAAACTGTTTTTT. Protein sequence: CASSVAMGQGESEKLFF.